This TCR beta chain was sequenced in a study of cytomegalovirus exposure and HLA in healthy donors. The primer mix had 60 Vbeta and 13 Jbeta primers. Clones were sequenced by immunoSEQ multiplex PCR, and TCRdb holds only the in-frame ones, with some missing. The data hold about 130,000 clones, with 65% to 85% observed a single time. Germline V gives CDR1 SGHNT, CDR2 YYREEE (reference sequence). The V end was cut by 2 bases, the J end by 2 bases, with 10 bases between. The CDR3 loop spans 14 amino acids. This clone was picked up a small number of times. Other nucleotide sequences in the sample specify the same CDR3.

The clonotype originates from a woman aged 40 to 49 in good health and CMV-seronegative. The specimen sequenced was PBMCs. The V call is TRBV5-4, the J call TRBJ1-2, with D possibly matching TRBD1 (6 bases). CDR3 sequence (DNA): TGTGCCAGCAGCTTAGGGGGGGCCAACTATGGCTACACCTTC. Translating gives CASSLGGANYGYTF.